These 5 T cell receptor beta chains were sequenced from one sample in a study of cytomegalovirus exposure and HLA in healthy donors. The PCR made use of 60 Vbeta and 13 Jbeta primers. The repertoire was sequenced with immunoSEQ multiplex PCR; TCRdb's copy has only in-frame clones and lacks some. The sample has 100,000 or so clones; 75% to 90% are singletons. Sequencing input: PBMCs. The origin of the receptors is a man in his thirties or forties in good health and CMV-seronegative.

The CDR3 region has the DNA TGTGCCAGCAGTTACGGTAGCATCGACGAGCAGTACTTC. Its protein is CASSYGSIDEQYF. V gene TRBV6-5 combines with J gene TRBJ2-7; D unclear. Trimming shortened V by 2 bases and J by 5 bases, and 10 bases separated the two germline ends. Germline CDR1 MNHEY, CDR2 SVGAGI. CDR3 length: 13 residues.

This clone was seen a single time. The chain has TRBV9 and TRBJ2-1, with TRBD2 matching 8 bases. V lost 3 bases, J lost 16 bases, and 12 bases stayed unmatched. The CDR3 is made up of 13 amino acids. Germline V gives CDR1 SGDLS, CDR2 YYNGEE. Written as DNA, the CDR3 is TGTGCCAGCAGCGACGGGACTAGTGACCCTCATTTCTTC. Its translation is CASSDGTSDPHFF.

V is TRBV5-4 and J is TRBJ2-2; 16 bases map to TRBD2. Germline CDR1 SGHNT, CDR2 YYREEE (reference sequence). This CDR3 region has 17 residues. J was trimmed by 13 bases and V by 1 base; bases with no gene match: 10. The chain's CDR3 is CASSLSGTSGGGAVLFF. CDR3 bases: TGTGCCAGCAGCTTGTCCGGGACTAGCGGGGGGGGTGCCGTGCTGTTTTTT.

This clone appeared a few times. J is TRBJ2-1 and V is TRBV18; no clear D gene. This CDR3 is built from 13 residues. V was shortened by 10 bases and J by 6 bases, with 16 bases between the two germline ends. CDR1 and CDR2 (germline): KGHSH, LQKENI. The CDR3 reads CATLGTARNEQFF. The CDR3, as DNA: TGTGCCACGCTCGGTACTGCTCGCAATGAGCAGTTCTTC.

V gene TRBV5-1 combines with J gene TRBJ1-1, with 12 bases fitting TRBD1. The CDR3 is 17 amino acids. Looked up from germline, CDR1 is SGHRS and CDR2 is YFSETQ. The J segment lost 1 base and the V segment lost 0 bases, leaving 4 bases of the junction unmatched. The CDR3 sequence: CASSLAGTGGGNTEAFF. The DNA for the CDR3 is TGCGCCAGCAGCTTGGCCGGGACAGGGGGCGGGAACACTGAAGCTTTCTTT.